This is a list of T cell receptor beta chains from one sample in a study of metastatic and nonmetastatic thyroid tumors. TCRdb redid the clone calls on the PCR reads using MiXCR. In the table there are approximately 28,000 clones, approximately 17% of which are singletons. The specimen sequenced was blood. Every receptor here comes from a male donor with papillary thyroid cancer or a benign thyroid nodule (not recorded which). Some clones in this sample may be carry-over from other donors' samples. The CDR3 runs from the conserved cysteine through the conserved F or W. The D gene is left open where the match is weak. Size is omitted from some rows. Given values are once, few, many or a class for expanded clones.

DNA	CDR3	J	D	size	V
TGCAGCTCTGAGCCGGGAGATACGCAGTATTTT	CSSEPGDTQYF	TRBJ2-3	.	many	TRBV29-1
TGTGCCAGCAGCGTCGCGGGAGTTTTCACAGATACGCAGTATTTT	CASSVAGVFTDTQYF	TRBJ2-3	TRBD2	many	TRBV9
TGTGCCAGCAGCCCCAGACAGGGGGCCCCTACTTACATGATGAACACTGAAGCTTTCTTT	CASSPRQGAPTYMMNTEAFF	TRBJ1-1	TRBD1	many	TRBV13
TGTGCCACCCACTCGGGACAGCATAACTATGGCTACACCTTC	CATHSGQHNYGYTF	TRBJ1-2	TRBD1	few	TRBV19
TGTGCCAGCAGCCAAGTGCGGGAGCTAAACGGTAGGAGCTCCTACAATGAGCAGTTCTTC	CASSQVRELNGRSSYNEQFF	TRBJ2-1	.	many	TRBV3-2
TGCGCCAGCAGCCCGCCTCCTAGCGAAGGCACAGATACGCAGTATTTT	CASSPPPSEGTDTQYF	TRBJ2-3	.	many	TRBV5-1
TGTGCCAGCAGCCCCCTCTCACGGTATGAAGCTTTCTTT	CASSPLSRYEAFF	TRBJ1-1	.	many	TRBV7-2
TGTGCCAGCAGTGAAGCTGGCACCCTAGCGGGAGGGCCGAGGGAGCAGTGCTTC	CASSEAGTLAGGPREQCF	TRBJ2-7	TRBD2	many	TRBV2
TGTGCCAGCAGTGAATTGACGACGGTTGGCTACACCTTC	CASSELTTVGYTF	TRBJ1-2	.	medium-sized	TRBV6-1
TGCGCCAGCAGTGCGGAGGACAGTCCCTACGAGCAGTACTTC	CASSAEDSPYEQYF	TRBJ2-7	.	many	TRBV10-1
TGTGCCACCAGCCGATGGGACAACACTGAAGCTTTCTTT	CATSRWDNTEAFF	TRBJ1-1	.	many	TRBV15
TGTGCCAGCAGTTACTCGACTAGATACGAGCAGTACTTC	CASSYSTRYEQYF	TRBJ2-7	.	many	TRBV6-6
TGTGCCAGCAGCTTAAATCAGGGGGCAGGAGGCTACACCTTC	CASSLNQGAGGYTF	TRBJ1-2	TRBD1	.	TRBV5-4
TGTGCCAGCAGCTTAGCAGTTCCTAGCACAGATACGCAGTATTTT	CASSLAVPSTDTQYF	TRBJ2-3	.	many	TRBV11-1
TGTGCCAGCAGTTCCCATTTTTTCAGAGGGCCGGGTTACAATGAGCAGTTCTTC	CASSSHFFRGPGYNEQFF	TRBJ2-1	.	many	TRBV27
TGCAGTGCTGGAGGGGCGGGAGGGGCTAACTATGGCTACACCTTC	CSAGGAGGANYGYTF	TRBJ1-2	.	.	TRBV20-1
TGTGCCAGCAGCGGACAGGGGACTAGAGAGCAGTACTTC	CASSGQGTREQYF	TRBJ2-7	.	few	TRBV7-3
TGTGCCAGCAGACCGATTGACAGCTATGGCTACACCTTC	CASRPIDSYGYTF	TRBJ1-2	.	many	TRBV28
TGTGCCAGCAGTCAAGCGAGGGACAGGGGGTTAGACATTCAGTACTTC	CASSQARDRGLDIQYF	TRBJ2-4	TRBD1	many	TRBV14
TGTGCCAGCAGCTACCTCAATAGCGGTGGGGTCGATGAGCAGTTCTTC	CASSYLNSGGVDEQFF	TRBJ2-1	.	many	TRBV7-3
TGTGTCATCAGCCCTCAATATTCGGGGGGCACTGAAGCTTTCTTT	CVISPQYSGGTEAFF	TRBJ1-1	.	few	TRBV6-4
TGTGCCAGCTCACCACTGATAGGGCTGACTGAAGCTTTCTTT	CASSPLIGLTEAFF	TRBJ1-1	.	.	TRBV18
TGTGCCAGCAGCGATTCCTACGAGCAGTACTTC	CASSDSYEQYF	TRBJ2-7	.	medium-sized	TRBV7-2
TGTGCCAGCAGCCCCAGGAGCGGGAGTCTCGAGCAGTACTTC	CASSPRSGSLEQYF	TRBJ2-7	TRBD2	.	TRBV11-3
TGTGCCTGTAGGAATTTAGGGACTAGGGGACGCAATGAGCAGTTCTTC	CACRNLGTRGRNEQFF	TRBJ2-1	TRBD2	.	TRBV30
TGTGCCAGCAGCCCCCTTAGCGGAGGCCTACTCGAGCAGTACTTC	CASSPLSGGLLEQYF	TRBJ2-7	.	many	TRBV3-1
TGTGCCATCAGTGAGAGGAAGACCTCACCTAACACTGAAGCTTTCTTT	CAISERKTSPNTEAFF	TRBJ1-1	.	few	TRBV10-3
TGTGCCAGCAGCCAAGACGCCCAACGGGGAGTCGGTCAGTACTTC	CASSQDAQRGVGQYF	TRBJ2-7	.	many	TRBV4-2
TGTGCCAGCAGTCCAAGTCTGGGCCTCGTCTCGGCTGGAAACACCATATATTTT	CASSPSLGLVSAGNTIYF	TRBJ1-3	.	.	TRBV27
TGCGCCAGTGCGACCGGGACTACCTACAATGAGCAGTTCTTC	CASATGTTYNEQFF	TRBJ2-1	TRBD2	.	TRBV4-1
TGCAGTGCCCCTTTAGCTCCTTACGAGCAGTACTTC	CSAPLAPYEQYF	TRBJ2-7	.	many	TRBV20-1
TGTGCCAGTAGTATAGGAGGGGGCGAGCAGTTCTTC	CASSIGGGEQFF	TRBJ2-1	TRBD1	many	TRBV19
TGTGCCAGCAGCCAAGTTAGGGGGGCGGGCACTGAAGCTTTCTTT	CASSQVRGAGTEAFF	TRBJ1-1	.	many	TRBV14
TGTGCCAGCAGTGACTCTGGGACGGGAAACTATGGCTACACCTTC	CASSDSGTGNYGYTF	TRBJ1-2	.	many	TRBV6-4
TGTGCCAGCAGTTACTCGCGAACAGGGATAAAGTACTCTGGGGCCAACGTCCTGACTTTC	CASSYSRTGIKYSGANVLTF	TRBJ2-6	.	many	TRBV6-5
TGTGCCAGCTCACCCACCGGGGTCGAGCAGTACTTC	CASSPTGVEQYF	TRBJ2-7	.	many	TRBV18
TGTGCCAGCAATTCCCTTTATGCGCTAAGCACAGATACGCAGTATTTT	CASNSLYALSTDTQYF	TRBJ2-3	.	medium-sized	TRBV6-1
TGTGCCAGCAGTTTTACGGGACAGGGATCCGCTGAAGCTTTCTTT	CASSFTGQGSAEAFF	TRBJ1-1	TRBD1	few	TRBV28
TGTGCCAGCAGCCCCAGGGGTTTGGGTGAAGCTTTCTTT	CASSPRGLGEAFF	TRBJ1-1	.	many	TRBV11-2
TGTGCCAGCCAACTAGCGGGAAAGAGCTACGATCAGTACTTC	CASQLAGKSYDQYF	TRBJ2-7	TRBD2	few	TRBV2
TGTGCCATCAGCCTAGGGACTGCGGATCAGCCCCAGCATTTT	CAISLGTADQPQHF	TRBJ1-5	.	few	TRBV27
TGCGCCAGCAGCCCCGCGGGTTGGCAGGTCAATGAGCAGTTCTTC	CASSPAGWQVNEQFF	TRBJ2-1	.	many	TRBV5-1
TGCAGTGCTAGAGACCCCCGCGTTAACATGGGCGAGCAGTACTTC	CSARDPRVNMGEQYF	TRBJ2-7	.	.	TRBV20-1
TGCAGTGCTAGGACCGCGCGGGAGGCCCAGCATTTT	CSARTAREAQHF	TRBJ1-5	.	.	TRBV20-1
TGTGCCAGCAGCATAAGCAAGGGACTAGCGGCCCTAAAGGGAAATGAGCAGTTCTTC	CASSISKGLAALKGNEQFF	TRBJ2-1	.	many	TRBV21-1
TGTGCCAGCAGTTACCGGGACAACTACGAGCAGTACTTC	CASSYRDNYEQYF	TRBJ2-7	.	few	TRBV6-2/TRBV6-3
TGTGCCAGCAGTTTGATAGGTGGGACTGCATTAGTATTC	CASSLIGGTALVF	TRBJ2-7	.	many	TRBV28
TGTGCCAGCAAAATACAGTATTTGTCTGAAGCTTTCTTT	CASKIQYLSEAFF	TRBJ1-1	.	many	TRBV28
TGTGCTAGTAGTATAGATCACGTAGCCGCAGCCTACGAGCATTACTTC	CASSIDHVAAAYEHYF	TRBJ2-7	.	.	TRBV19
TGTGCCAGCAGCAGAGATAGCGGGAGATCGAACACCGGGGAGCTGTTTTTT	CASSRDSGRSNTGELFF	TRBJ2-2	TRBD2	many	TRBV7-3
TGCGCCAGCAGCCTATCAGACAGGGCGAATGAAAAACTGTTTTTT	CASSLSDRANEKLFF	TRBJ1-4	TRBD1	.	TRBV4-1
TGCGCCAGCAGCCAAGACCGACGGACAGAATATTTGGGGGGCTACACCTTC	CASSQDRRTEYLGGYTF	TRBJ1-2	.	.	TRBV4-1
TGTGCCAGCAGTGAAGCTGCCAGACGAAATGAAAAACTGTTTTTT	CASSEAARRNEKLFF	TRBJ1-4	.	many	TRBV6-1
TGTGCCAGCAGCGGACGGACTAGCGGATATTACGAGCAGTACTTC	CASSGRTSGYYEQYF	TRBJ2-7	TRBD2	many	TRBV13